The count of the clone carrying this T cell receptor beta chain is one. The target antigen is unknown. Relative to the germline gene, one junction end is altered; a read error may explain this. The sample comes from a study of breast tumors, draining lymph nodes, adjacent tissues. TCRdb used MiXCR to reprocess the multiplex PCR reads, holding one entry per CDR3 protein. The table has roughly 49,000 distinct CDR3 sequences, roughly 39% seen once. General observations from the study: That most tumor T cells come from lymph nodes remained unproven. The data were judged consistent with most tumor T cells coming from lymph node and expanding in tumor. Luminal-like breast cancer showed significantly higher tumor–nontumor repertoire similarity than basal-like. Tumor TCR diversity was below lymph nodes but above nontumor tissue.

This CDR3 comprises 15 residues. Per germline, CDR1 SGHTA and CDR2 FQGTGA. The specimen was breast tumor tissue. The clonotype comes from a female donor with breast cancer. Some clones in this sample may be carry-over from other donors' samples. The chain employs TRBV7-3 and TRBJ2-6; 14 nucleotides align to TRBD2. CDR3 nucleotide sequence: TGTGCCAGCAGCCATGGGACTAGCGGGAGAAACGTCCTGCCTTTC. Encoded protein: CASSHGTSGRNVLPF.